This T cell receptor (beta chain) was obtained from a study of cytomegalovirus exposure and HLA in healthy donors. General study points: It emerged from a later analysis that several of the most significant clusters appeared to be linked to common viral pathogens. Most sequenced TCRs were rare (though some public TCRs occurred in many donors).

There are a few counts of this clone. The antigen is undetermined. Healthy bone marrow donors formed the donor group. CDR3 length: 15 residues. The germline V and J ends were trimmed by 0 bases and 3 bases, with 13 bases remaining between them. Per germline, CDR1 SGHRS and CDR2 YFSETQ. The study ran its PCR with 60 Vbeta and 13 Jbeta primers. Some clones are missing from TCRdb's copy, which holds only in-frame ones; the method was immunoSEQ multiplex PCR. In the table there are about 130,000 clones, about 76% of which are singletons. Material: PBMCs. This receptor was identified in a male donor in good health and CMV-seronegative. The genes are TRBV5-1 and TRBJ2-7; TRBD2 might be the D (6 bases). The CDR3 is CASSLAGGLDYEQYF. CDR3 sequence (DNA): TGCGCCAGCAGCTTGGCCGGGGGACTGGACTACGAGCAGTACTTC.